This TCR beta chain was identified in a study of cytomegalovirus exposure and HLA in healthy donors (dated by TCRdb to about 2017). As for the study more broadly: In an earlier analysis of 587 of the donors, approximately 260 Gb of sequence data and 100 million or so unique TCR beta sequences from about 179 million T cells were reported. An early release covering more than 500 HLA-typed donors comprised approximately 300 gigabases of sequencing data and tens of millions of unique TCR sequences. The genetic ancestry cluster associated with self-reported Caucasian donors included 81% of the 398 genotyped donors. The aim of the study was to test whether cataloging public T cell receptors could identify signatures of past pathogen exposure. The T cell repertoires of under 750 subjects were profiled by immunosequencing and related to cytomegalovirus serostatus. Along with the roughly 670-subject first cohort, a separate validation cohort of over 90 different subjects was used. To predict cytomegalovirus infection status, the study brought together high-throughput TCR immunosequencing, statistical association of individual TCRs with disease status, and machine learning. A later analysis re-examined previously published TCR beta repertoires from about 700 donors and added high-resolution HLA genotyping to investigate patterns of TCR occurrence. In the later analysis, no new phenotypic data were used to find candidate immune exposures; instead, reliance was placed on TCR beta sequences and their occurrence across donors. To decide whether each TCR beta V gene segment behaved as functional or pseudogenic, an earlier analysis of over 500 of the donors relied on high-throughput TCR beta sequencing. Donor age, sex, ethnicity and CMV serostatus were compiled alongside the repertoire data. In a later genetic analysis, genome-wide SNP genotypes for about 60% of the 666 donors were used, and that subset was treated as a discovery cohort. All discovery cohort repertoires had been generated on a single sequencing platform. HLA typing included class I and class II loci at four-digit resolution. The number of typed donors differed by locus: roughly 620-630 for A, B, C, DRB1 and DQB1; 522 for DQA1; some 610 for DPA1; and around 450 for DPB1. Four to six DR-DQ haplotypes were handled as single units for association and clustering, since linkage in the cohort was strong. Across approximately 420 genotyped donors of the cohort, an average of roughly 200,000 unique TCR beta nucleotide sequences per donor were sequenced, and approximately 19% of those sequences were non-productive. General study outcomes and caveats: The presence/absence analyses assumed that sequencing depth was roughly uniform across donors, and that assumption may not be true. According to the authors, the approach could potentially be generalized to other disease states and immunological phenotypes. The study gave a list of about 160 TCR beta chains associated with cytomegalovirus. A later analysis associated approximately 17,000 TCR beta sequences with specific HLA alleles at a false discovery rate of 0.05. In an earlier analysis of some 500 of the donors, most TCR beta V segments were observed in productive rearrangements about 87% or about 30% of the time, broadly matching IMGT annotations. Across donors, most TCR sequences were observed very rarely, whereas some public TCRs were present in many individuals. Because counts were too low, 15 to 20 rarely observed V segments, including chromosome 9 orphons, were excluded from the earlier analysis of fewer than 650 of the donors. In a later analysis, HLA-associated TCR beta chains were found to be more clonally expanded and to have lower generation probabilities than equally common non-associated chains. According to a later analysis, TCR association rates differed among HLA loci, with DRB1 alleles showing the most associated TCRs and HLA-C alleles showing the fewest. HLA typing was unavailable for some donors at each locus, so association tests used only the typed subset. In vitro tests confirmed that a few of the cytomegalovirus-associated TCR beta chains recognize cytomegalovirus antigens. Compared with the roughly 700-donor mean, donors in an Asian-associated ancestry cluster had fewer N-insertions in productive TCRs, according to a later genetic analysis. When HLA alleles, especially DR and DQ, strongly co-occurred, attributing TCR associations to individual alleles was difficult. A group of highly shared sequence variants was considered likely to be a technical artifact of the sequencing pipeline. Only TCR beta chains were sequenced in this cohort, and the absence of alpha or paired-chain data limited detectable features. Several of the top co-occurrence clusters appeared to be linked to parvovirus B19, influenza, CMV and Epstein-Barr virus, according to a later analysis. Because the 87-base-pair reads could not distinguish some IMGT-functional V segments, including TRBV6-2 and TRBV6-3, those segments were excluded. Cytomegalovirus status was reported to be diagnosed by the classifier with high specificity and sensitivity in both the original and validation cohorts. A further reported finding was that TCR beta sequences accurately predicted the HLA-A and HLA-B alleles for most subjects in the first cohort. Linkage disequilibrium might explain the correlated functional status among segregating V segments, but an unknown experimental factor could not be excluded. The only immune exposure information available for the cohort was CMV serostatus. A later analysis found that most CMV-associated TCR beta chains appeared HLA-restricted, with HLA associations seemingly driven largely by CMV exposure. V-gene and J-gene trimming of TCR beta chains was associated with a missense DCLRE1C variant in a later genetic analysis, and the association was replicated in an independent cohort.

CDR1 and CDR2 are read off the germline V gene (reference sequence) as MNHEY and SMNVEV. Unmatched junction bases come to 6, with V trimmed by 6 bases and J by 2 bases. The CDR3, from cysteine to phenylalanine, totals 14 residues. The DNA shown is the 42-base CDR3, in frame from base 1. About this clone: There is no known antigen for this receptor.

Libraries were constructed by the immunoSEQ multiplex PCR assay. A mixture of 60 forward primers for TCR Vbeta segments and 13 reverse primers for TCR Jbeta segments was used in the multiplex PCR. Amplification of the CDR3 region of rearranged TCR beta genes was performed with a multiplex PCR assay on genomic DNA. On the Illumina HiSeq System, the amplified TCR beta libraries were sequenced as 87-base-pair reads. The original methods were these. A later analysis counted some 74 million unique TCR beta chains across the 690 or so repertoires, and some 11 million of these chains were shared by at least two donors. Raw reads were error-corrected and collapsed into unique sequences with a nearest-neighbor algorithm that merged closely related sequences to remove PCR and sequencing errors. V, D and J gene segments were assigned by aligning CDR3 sequences to IMGT reference sequences. Each retained sequence needed at least a six-nucleotide match to both a V gene segment and a J gene segment. A rearrangement was called productive if the CDR3 had no stop codons and remained in frame with V and J, and every other rearrangement was called non-productive. Following IMGT convention, CDR3 was defined as the stretch from the second conserved V-encoded cysteine to the conserved J-encoded phenylalanine. The earlier analysis of 500 to 650 of the donors excluded any sequence lacking an unambiguous match to a single V gene segment. In an earlier analysis of 450 to 700 of the donors, V segments were called functional above 56.7% productive rearrangements and were called segregating when the between-donor standard deviation exceeded 5%. A statistical classification framework was built for diagnosing cytomegalovirus status from the catalog of TCR beta chain sequences. A later analysis assigned V and J genes by comparing TCR nucleotide sequences with IMGT/GENE-DB human TR gene sequences. The TCRdist pipeline was used in a later analysis to assign CDR3 sequences and most-parsimonious VDJ recombination scenarios. In a later analysis, each TCR beta chain was defined by its CDR3 amino acid sequence together with its V-gene family, and reads without a unique V-gene family were excluded. To address suspected cross-contamination and a sequencing artifact, a later analysis removed roughly 580 highly shared, low-generation-probability nucleotide sequences. In a later analysis, a clonal expansion index for each public chain was calculated from normalized within-repertoire ranks of inferred template counts. Generation probabilities in a later analysis came from a VDJ recombination model fitted to out-of-frame rearrangements, and those results were checked against IGoR. In a later analysis, TCR-TCR, TCR-HLA and TCR-CMV co-occurrence was scored with hypergeometric tests, and a repertoire-size bias correction was applied to TCR pairs. False discovery rates were estimated in a later analysis by permuting HLA or CMV assignments 20 times. A later analysis grouped co-occurring TCRs with DBSCAN, adding TCRdist sequence similarity when clustering within HLA-allele-positive subsets. Repertoires with fewer than 30,000 or more than 120,000 public chains were left out of co-occurrence clustering, as were about 5 repertoires with anomalous nucleotide sharing. TCRdb carries this immuneACCESS record with in-frame sequences only. Its versions omit some clonotypes, under half of them owing to an unresolved V gene in the studies checked, with the rest unexplained. V and J calls and clone size follow that table, whereas D and trimming were derived from the DNA. The sample table includes 150,000 to 200,000 clones. The biggest ten clones account for 5.5% to 7.5% of the sample.

The cohort was made up of roughly 670 healthy bone marrow donors. Cohort members were all nominally healthy when sampled, although unrecorded immune exposures were likely present. The donor tested CMV seronegative and was one of the 352 seronegative cohort members. A peripheral blood sample was provided by each donor, and peripheral blood mononuclear cells were used for TCR beta sequencing. Genomic DNA extraction from the blood cell samples was performed with the Qiagen DNeasy Blood Extraction Kit. Specimen: PBMCs. The source of this sequence is a man younger than 45 in good health and CMV-seronegative. The rearrangement joined TRBV27 to TRBJ2-7; 8 bases in the middle match TRBD1. CDR3 loop: CASSQGAAAYEQYF. The sequenced DNA: TGTGCCAGCAGCCAGGGGGCGGCCGCCTACGAGCAGTACTTC.